This T cell receptor (beta chain) is drawn from a study of OX40 agonist ivuxolimab in advanced cancers. Profiled with immunoSEQ multiplex PCR; TCRdb holds only in-frame clones, not every one. The repertoire consists of around 76,000 clones, with approximately 87% occurring once and the leading ten covering about 0.52%. Germline CDR1 KGHSH, CDR2 LQKENI. The CDR3 loop spans 17 amino acids. V was clipped by 5 bases and J by 2 bases, with 22 bases between them. For this clone: What it binds is not known.

The study's findings and limits: Expansion of clones was among the lowest in partial responders at 0.1-3.0 mg/kg. There was clonal expansion of CD4+ and CD8+ blood T cells by week 6 at 0.1 to 3.0 mg/kg.

The sequence was obtained from an adult with an advanced solid tumor such as melanoma, head and neck, liver or kidney cancer. Material: CD4+ or CD8+ T cells sorted from blood, obtained in a trial of the OX40 agonist ivuxolimab. The V and J genes are TRBV18 and TRBJ2-7; D may match TRBD1 or TRBD2 (5 bases each). The CDR3 loop reads CASSAEIPGSGPYEQYF. The CDR3 coding sequence is TGTGCCAGCTCAGCCGAGATTCCAGGGAGTGGGCCCTACGAGCAGTACTTC.